This is a list of T cell receptor beta chains from one sample in a study of early T cells in non-severe SARS-CoV-2 infection. MiXCR was run by TCRdb on the 5' RACE reads, yielding one entry per CDR3 protein. Seen here are 75,000 to 100,000 distinct CDR3 sequences, approximately 14% observed once, and the top ten hold 6.5% to 8.5%. The material sequenced was whole blood. These receptors originate from an adult who was a healthcare worker with PCR-confirmed SARS-CoV-2 infection or an uninfected control (not recorded which). Each CDR3 is given with its conserved first and last residue. A D gene is named only where the DNA matches it firmly. Expanded clones get a size class; other rows say once, few or many, or leave the size out.

clone size: .; V gene: TRBV29-1; J gene: TRBJ1-1; D gene: .; CDR3 DNA: TGCAGCGTTGTTGGAGGGGAGAACACTGAAGCTTTCTTT; CDR3 protein: CSVVGGENTEAFF
clone size: few; V gene: TRBV3-1; J gene: TRBJ1-2; D gene: .; CDR3 DNA: TGTGCCAGCAGCCAGACAGATGGCTACACCTTC; CDR3 protein: CASSQTDGYTF
clone size: few; V gene: TRBV7-2; J gene: TRBJ1-2; D gene: TRBD1; CDR3 DNA: TGTGCCAGCAGCTGGGACAGGGGGCCCTATGGCTACACCTTC; CDR3 protein: CASSWDRGPYGYTF
clone size: .; V gene: TRBV7-8; J gene: TRBJ1-2; D gene: TRBD1; CDR3 DNA: TGTGCCAGCAGCTTACAACAGGGGGCCCTAGCTAACTATGGCTACACCTTC; CDR3 protein: CASSLQQGALANYGYTF
clone size: .; V gene: TRBV6-6; J gene: TRBJ1-2; D gene: TRBD1; CDR3 DNA: TGTGCCAGCAGCTTCGGACAGGGGGCTTTTGGCTACACCTTC; CDR3 protein: CASSFGQGAFGYTF
clone size: few; V gene: TRBV14; J gene: TRBJ1-2; D gene: .; CDR3 DNA: TGTGCCAGCAGCCAGCCAAGTAAAGCCGATAACTATGGCTACACCTTC; CDR3 protein: CASSQPSKADNYGYTF
clone size: few; V gene: TRBV10-3; J gene: TRBJ1-1; D gene: TRBD1; CDR3 DNA: TGTGCCATCCAAAAGGGGGTCCTCCAGGGGGCGACGAAACTAATGAACACTGAAGCTTTCTTT; CDR3 protein: CAIQKGVLQGATKLMNTEAFF
clone size: .; V gene: TRBV6-2/TRBV6-3; J gene: TRBJ2-1; D gene: TRBD1; CDR3 DNA: TGTGCCAGCAGTTACTTCGTAACAGGGGACCCCTACAATGAGCAGTTCTTC; CDR3 protein: CASSYFVTGDPYNEQFF
clone size: .; V gene: TRBV6-5; J gene: TRBJ1-4; D gene: TRBD1; CDR3 DNA: TGTGCCAGCAGTTACACGGACAGGGGCGATGAAAAACTGTTTTTT; CDR3 protein: CASSYTDRGDEKLFF
clone size: many; V gene: TRBV7-8; J gene: TRBJ2-7; D gene: .; CDR3 DNA: TGTGCCAGCAGCGGGGCAGCGCACCGGGGTCTGAGCTCCTACGAGCAGTACTTC; CDR3 protein: CASSGAAHRGLSSYEQYF
clone size: many; V gene: TRBV19; J gene: TRBJ2-4; D gene: TRBD1; CDR3 DNA: TGTGCCAGTAGTCCTCGTGGGGACAGAGATAAAAACATTCAGTACTTC; CDR3 protein: CASSPRGDRDKNIQYF
clone size: many; V gene: TRBV18; J gene: TRBJ1-1; D gene: .; CDR3 DNA: TGTGCCAGCTCACCACCAAGCAGGCGACAGAACACTGAAGCTTTCTTT; CDR3 protein: CASSPPSRRQNTEAFF
clone size: .; V gene: TRBV7-2; J gene: TRBJ2-5; D gene: .; CDR3 DNA: TGTGCCAGCAGCTTAGAGAGACTAGATGAGACCCAGTACTTC; CDR3 protein: CASSLERLDETQYF
clone size: few; V gene: TRBV27; J gene: TRBJ1-2; D gene: .; CDR3 DNA: TGTGCCAGCAGTTTAGCACCACATAACTATGGCTACACCTTC; CDR3 protein: CASSLAPHNYGYTF
clone size: many; V gene: TRBV27; J gene: TRBJ1-5; D gene: .; CDR3 DNA: TGTGCCAGCAGTTCCCTCGGGGGCCCACTCAGCAATCAGCCCCAGCATTTT; CDR3 protein: CASSSLGGPLSNQPQHF
clone size: few; V gene: TRBV25-1; J gene: TRBJ2-7; D gene: .; CDR3 DNA: TGTGCCAGCAGTTATGGAATCTACGAGCAGTACTTC; CDR3 protein: CASSYGIYEQYF
clone size: .; V gene: TRBV6-6; J gene: TRBJ2-2; D gene: .; CDR3 DNA: TGTGCCAGCAGTTTCCGCGCCGGGGTGCTGTTTTTT; CDR3 protein: CASSFRAGVLFF
clone size: .; V gene: TRBV9; J gene: TRBJ2-1; D gene: TRBD2; CDR3 DNA: TGTGCCAGCAGCTCAGGACTAGCGGGAGGGCCGGGGAAGGACTACAATGAGCAGTTCTTC; CDR3 protein: CASSSGLAGGPGKDYNEQFF
clone size: .; V gene: TRBV5-1; J gene: TRBJ2-4; D gene: .; CDR3 DNA: TGCGCCAGCAGCTTTTCCGCTCGGGAAAACATTCAGTACTTC; CDR3 protein: CASSFSARENIQYF
clone size: few; V gene: TRBV30; J gene: TRBJ1-1; D gene: .; CDR3 DNA: TGTGCCTGGAGTGCGCGACCGAACACTGAAGCTTTCTTT; CDR3 protein: CAWSARPNTEAFF
clone size: few; V gene: TRBV7-9; J gene: TRBJ2-4; D gene: .; CDR3 DNA: TGTGCCAGCAGCTTAGCGGTAGACAAAAACATTCAGTACTTC; CDR3 protein: CASSLAVDKNIQYF
clone size: many; V gene: TRBV5-1; J gene: TRBJ2-5; D gene: TRBD1; CDR3 DNA: TGCGCCAGCAGCCCAGGGACAGAACAAGAGACCCAGTACTTC; CDR3 protein: CASSPGTEQETQYF
clone size: few; V gene: TRBV6-6; J gene: TRBJ1-2; D gene: TRBD1; CDR3 DNA: TGTGCCAGCATTGCGACAGGGGAACACTATGGCTACACCTTC; CDR3 protein: CASIATGEHYGYTF
clone size: few; V gene: TRBV29-1; J gene: TRBJ2-4; D gene: .; CDR3 DNA: TGCAGCGTTGAAGATCGGGCCCCGATTCGGAACATTCAGTACTTC; CDR3 protein: CSVEDRAPIRNIQYF
clone size: medium-sized; V gene: TRBV28; J gene: TRBJ2-2; D gene: .; CDR3 DNA: TGTGCCAGCAGTTTATACTCGAACACCGGGGAGCTGTTTTTT; CDR3 protein: CASSLYSNTGELFF
clone size: .; V gene: TRBV19; J gene: TRBJ2-7; D gene: .; CDR3 DNA: TGTGCCAGTAGCCCAGTGGGCTCCTACGAGCAGTACTTC; CDR3 protein: CASSPVGSYEQYF
clone size: .; V gene: TRBV7-8; J gene: TRBJ2-1; D gene: TRBD2; CDR3 DNA: TGTGCCAGCAGCTTACGGGCTAGCGGGACCACCTACAATGAGCAGTTCTTC; CDR3 protein: CASSLRASGTTYNEQFF
clone size: .; V gene: TRBV6-5; J gene: TRBJ2-7; D gene: TRBD1; CDR3 DNA: TGTGCCAGCAGTTATACGGGGACAGTAGCCTACGAGCAGTACTTC; CDR3 protein: CASSYTGTVAYEQYF
clone size: .; V gene: TRBV5-1; J gene: TRBJ2-1; D gene: .; CDR3 DNA: TGCGCCAGCAGCCCACCCCGGGACCACACCGATGAGCAGTTCTTC; CDR3 protein: CASSPPRDHTDEQFF
clone size: few; V gene: TRBV21-1; J gene: TRBJ2-7; D gene: .; CDR3 DNA: TGTGCCAGCAGCAAAGAGAAGGACAGGGTAGCCCCGGATGGTAAGCGCGAGCAGTACTTC; CDR3 protein: CASSKEKDRVAPDGKREQYF
clone size: many; V gene: TRBV5-1; J gene: TRBJ1-5; D gene: .; CDR3 DNA: TGCGCCAGCAGCTTGGCAGGGGCACGGAATCAGCCCCAGCATTTT; CDR3 protein: CASSLAGARNQPQHF
clone size: .; V gene: TRBV27; J gene: TRBJ2-7; D gene: .; CDR3 DNA: TGTGCCAGCAGTTTAGGTAGGCCCTACGAGCAGTACTTC; CDR3 protein: CASSLGRPYEQYF
clone size: medium-sized; V gene: TRBV2; J gene: TRBJ2-5; D gene: .; CDR3 DNA: TGTGCCAGCAAACGGGACGGGCTGAATCAAGAGACCCAGTACTTC; CDR3 protein: CASKRDGLNQETQYF
clone size: few; V gene: TRBV27; J gene: TRBJ2-1; D gene: TRBD2; CDR3 DNA: TGTGCCAGCAGTTTAAGCGGGAGTGCTTACAATGAGCAGTTCTTC; CDR3 protein: CASSLSGSAYNEQFF
clone size: .; V gene: TRBV2; J gene: TRBJ2-1; D gene: .; CDR3 DNA: TGTGCCAGCAGTGTTGCCAGGGACAATGAGCAGTTCTTC; CDR3 protein: CASSVARDNEQFF
clone size: .; V gene: TRBV2; J gene: TRBJ2-2; D gene: TRBD2; CDR3 DNA: TGTGCCAGCAGGGGCCTAACTAGCGGGAGTCACACCGGGGAGCTGTTTTTT; CDR3 protein: CASRGLTSGSHTGELFF
clone size: few; V gene: TRBV6-2/TRBV6-3; J gene: TRBJ2-3; D gene: TRBD2; CDR3 DNA: TGTGCCAGCAGTCCCCGGGAGGGCCCCGCAGATACGCAGTATTTT; CDR3 protein: CASSPREGPADTQYF
clone size: few; V gene: TRBV29-1; J gene: TRBJ2-6; D gene: .; CDR3 DNA: TGCAGCGTCGCTACAGTATTTTCTGGGGCCAACGTCCTGACTTTC; CDR3 protein: CSVATVFSGANVLTF
clone size: .; V gene: TRBV5-1; J gene: TRBJ1-6; D gene: .; CDR3 DNA: TGCGCCAGCAGCTCTCAAGCGGCCGGGAGTTCACCCCTCCACTTT; CDR3 protein: CASSSQAAGSSPLHF
clone size: once; V gene: TRBV7-6; J gene: TRBJ1-5; D gene: .; CDR3 DNA: TGTGCCAGCAGCTTAGTGGGCGGGAAGAATAGCAATCAGCCCCAGCATTTT; CDR3 protein: CASSLVGGKNSNQPQHF
clone size: .; V gene: TRBV14; J gene: TRBJ2-7; D gene: TRBD2; CDR3 DNA: TGTGCCAGCAGCCACCCGAGCGGGAGGCCCTACGAGCAGTACTTC; CDR3 protein: CASSHPSGRPYEQYF
clone size: .; V gene: TRBV3-1; J gene: TRBJ2-3; D gene: .; CDR3 DNA: TGTGCCAGCAGCCAACGGCCAGATACGCAGTATTTT; CDR3 protein: CASSQRPDTQYF
clone size: many; V gene: TRBV7-2; J gene: TRBJ2-3; D gene: .; CDR3 DNA: TGTGCCAGATGGGGAGATACGCAGTATTTT; CDR3 protein: CARWGDTQYF
clone size: few; V gene: TRBV29-1; J gene: TRBJ2-5; D gene: .; CDR3 DNA: TGCAGCGGATCGACTAGACGATCGGAGACCCAGTACTTC; CDR3 protein: CSGSTRRSETQYF
clone size: few; V gene: TRBV5-5; J gene: TRBJ1-5; D gene: .; CDR3 DNA: TGTGCCAGCAGCTTGCGAGATAGCAATCAGCCCCAGCATTTT; CDR3 protein: CASSLRDSNQPQHF
clone size: .; V gene: TRBV6-5; J gene: TRBJ1-1; D gene: .; CDR3 DNA: TGTGCCAGCAGCCCATCCGGGACCTCTGAAGCTTTCTTT; CDR3 protein: CASSPSGTSEAFF
clone size: many; V gene: TRBV6-1; J gene: TRBJ1-1; D gene: .; CDR3 DNA: TGTGCCAGCAGATACGAAGGGGGTCGTGTGGCTTTCTTT; CDR3 protein: CASRYEGGRVAFF
clone size: .; V gene: TRBV4-1; J gene: TRBJ2-7; D gene: .; CDR3 DNA: TGCGCCAGCAGCCCTACAGGGCCATACGAGCAGTACTTC; CDR3 protein: CASSPTGPYEQYF
clone size: many; V gene: TRBV7-7; J gene: TRBJ1-1; D gene: TRBD1; CDR3 DNA: TGTGCCAGCAGCTTCGACAGGGGCACTGAAGCTTTCTTT; CDR3 protein: CASSFDRGTEAFF
clone size: .; V gene: TRBV4-2; J gene: TRBJ1-2; D gene: .; CDR3 DNA: TGTGCCAGCAGCCAAGATCAACGGTTCGGCTACACCTTC; CDR3 protein: CASSQDQRFGYTF
clone size: .; V gene: TRBV29-1; J gene: TRBJ2-3; D gene: .; CDR3 DNA: TGCAGCGTTGGCGGAAGGGGGGATACGCAGTATTTT; CDR3 protein: CSVGGRGDTQYF
clone size: few; V gene: TRBV5-1; J gene: TRBJ2-1; D gene: .; CDR3 DNA: TGCGCCAGCAGCTTGACAACCATCGATGATGGCGATGAGCAGTTCTTC; CDR3 protein: CASSLTTIDDGDEQFF
clone size: few; V gene: TRBV7-9; J gene: TRBJ2-1; D gene: .; CDR3 DNA: TGTGCCAGCAGCTTAGATGCGGTGGAGCAGTTCTTC; CDR3 protein: CASSLDAVEQFF